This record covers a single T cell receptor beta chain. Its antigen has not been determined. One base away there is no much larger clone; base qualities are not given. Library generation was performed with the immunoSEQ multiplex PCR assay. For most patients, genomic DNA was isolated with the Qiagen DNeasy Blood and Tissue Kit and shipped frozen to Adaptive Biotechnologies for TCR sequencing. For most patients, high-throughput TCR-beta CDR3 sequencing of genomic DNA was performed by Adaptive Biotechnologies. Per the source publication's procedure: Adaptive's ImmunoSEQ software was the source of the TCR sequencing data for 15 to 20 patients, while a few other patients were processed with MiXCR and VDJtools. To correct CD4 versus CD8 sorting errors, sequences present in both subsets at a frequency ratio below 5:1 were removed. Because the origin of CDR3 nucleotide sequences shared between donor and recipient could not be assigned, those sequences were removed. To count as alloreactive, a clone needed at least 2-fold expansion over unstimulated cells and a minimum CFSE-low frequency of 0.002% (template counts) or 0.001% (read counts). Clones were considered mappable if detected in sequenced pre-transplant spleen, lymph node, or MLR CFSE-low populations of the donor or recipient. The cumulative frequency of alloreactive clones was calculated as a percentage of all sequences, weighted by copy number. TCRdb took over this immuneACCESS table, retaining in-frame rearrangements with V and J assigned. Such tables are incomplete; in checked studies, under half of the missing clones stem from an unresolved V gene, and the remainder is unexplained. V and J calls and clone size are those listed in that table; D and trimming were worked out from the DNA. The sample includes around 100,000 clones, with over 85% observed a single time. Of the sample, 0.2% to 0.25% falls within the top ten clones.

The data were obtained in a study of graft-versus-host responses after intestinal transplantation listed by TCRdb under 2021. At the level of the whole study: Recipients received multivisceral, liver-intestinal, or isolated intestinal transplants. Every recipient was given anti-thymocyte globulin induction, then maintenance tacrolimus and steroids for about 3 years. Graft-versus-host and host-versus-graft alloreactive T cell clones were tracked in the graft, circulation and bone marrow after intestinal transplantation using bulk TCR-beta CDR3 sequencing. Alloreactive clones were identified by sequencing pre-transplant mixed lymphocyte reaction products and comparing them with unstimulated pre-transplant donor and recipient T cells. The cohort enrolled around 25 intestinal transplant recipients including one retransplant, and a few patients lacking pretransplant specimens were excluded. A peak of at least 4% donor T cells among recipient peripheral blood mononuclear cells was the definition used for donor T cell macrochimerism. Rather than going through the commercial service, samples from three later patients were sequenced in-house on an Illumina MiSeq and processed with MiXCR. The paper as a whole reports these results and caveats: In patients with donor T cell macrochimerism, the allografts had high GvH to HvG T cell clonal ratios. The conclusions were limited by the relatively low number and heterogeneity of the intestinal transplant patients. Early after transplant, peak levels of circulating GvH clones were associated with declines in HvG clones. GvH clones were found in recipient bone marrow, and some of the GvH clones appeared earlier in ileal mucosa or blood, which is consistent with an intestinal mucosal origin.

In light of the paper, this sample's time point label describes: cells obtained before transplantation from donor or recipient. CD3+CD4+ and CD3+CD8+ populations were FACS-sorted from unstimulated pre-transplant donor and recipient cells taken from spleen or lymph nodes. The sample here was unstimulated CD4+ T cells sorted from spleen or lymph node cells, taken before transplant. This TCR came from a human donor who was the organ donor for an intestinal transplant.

The DNA sequence is as follows: TGCAGCGTTAACAGAGGCTACGAGCAGTACTTC. Its amino acids are CSVNRGYEQYF. The chain is encoded by TRBV29-1 joined to TRBJ2-7; the D gene cannot be resolved reliably. V is clipped by 5 bases and J by 3 bases, and the sequence between their germline boundaries is 8 bases long. Via the germline V gene, CDR1 is SQVTM and CDR2 ANQGSEA. Its CDR3 holds 11 amino acids, cysteine through phenylalanine. Only the CDR3 portion is preserved as DNA: 33 bases, with reading frame beginning at the first base.